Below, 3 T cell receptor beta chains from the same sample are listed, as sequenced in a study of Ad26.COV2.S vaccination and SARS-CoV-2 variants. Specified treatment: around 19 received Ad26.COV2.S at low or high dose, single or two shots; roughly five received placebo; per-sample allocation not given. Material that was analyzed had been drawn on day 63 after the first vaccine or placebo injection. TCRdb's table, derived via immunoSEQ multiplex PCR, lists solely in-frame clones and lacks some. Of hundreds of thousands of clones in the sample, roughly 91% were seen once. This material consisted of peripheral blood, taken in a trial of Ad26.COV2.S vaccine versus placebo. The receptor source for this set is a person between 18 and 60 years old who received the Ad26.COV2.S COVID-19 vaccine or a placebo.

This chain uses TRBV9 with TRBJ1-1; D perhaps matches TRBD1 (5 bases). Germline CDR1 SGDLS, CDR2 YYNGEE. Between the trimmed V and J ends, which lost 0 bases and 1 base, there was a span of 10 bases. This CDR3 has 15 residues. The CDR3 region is CASSVGDLGNTEAFF. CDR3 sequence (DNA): TGTGCCAGCAGCGTAGGGGACCTAGGGAACACTGAAGCTTTCTTT.

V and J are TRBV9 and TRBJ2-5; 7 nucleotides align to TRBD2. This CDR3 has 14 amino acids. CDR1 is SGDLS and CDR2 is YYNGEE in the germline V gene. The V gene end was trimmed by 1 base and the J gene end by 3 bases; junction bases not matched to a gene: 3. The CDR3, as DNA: TGTGCCAGCAGCGTAACGGGGGGAAAAGAGACCCAGTACTTC. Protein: CASSVTGGKETQYF.

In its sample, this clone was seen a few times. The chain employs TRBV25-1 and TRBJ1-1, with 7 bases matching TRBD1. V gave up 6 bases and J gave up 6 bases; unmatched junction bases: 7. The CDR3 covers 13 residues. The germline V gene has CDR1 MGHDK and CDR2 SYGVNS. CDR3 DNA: TGTGCCAGCAGGGACACAGGGGCGGCTGAAGCTTTCTTT. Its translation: CASRDTGAAEAFF. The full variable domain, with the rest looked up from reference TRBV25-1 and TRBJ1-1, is EADIYQTPRYLVIGTGKKITLECSQTMGHDKMYWYQQDPGMELHLIHYSYGVNSTEKGDLSSESTVSRIRTEHFPLTLESARPSHTSQYLCASRDTGAAEAFFGQGTRLTVV.